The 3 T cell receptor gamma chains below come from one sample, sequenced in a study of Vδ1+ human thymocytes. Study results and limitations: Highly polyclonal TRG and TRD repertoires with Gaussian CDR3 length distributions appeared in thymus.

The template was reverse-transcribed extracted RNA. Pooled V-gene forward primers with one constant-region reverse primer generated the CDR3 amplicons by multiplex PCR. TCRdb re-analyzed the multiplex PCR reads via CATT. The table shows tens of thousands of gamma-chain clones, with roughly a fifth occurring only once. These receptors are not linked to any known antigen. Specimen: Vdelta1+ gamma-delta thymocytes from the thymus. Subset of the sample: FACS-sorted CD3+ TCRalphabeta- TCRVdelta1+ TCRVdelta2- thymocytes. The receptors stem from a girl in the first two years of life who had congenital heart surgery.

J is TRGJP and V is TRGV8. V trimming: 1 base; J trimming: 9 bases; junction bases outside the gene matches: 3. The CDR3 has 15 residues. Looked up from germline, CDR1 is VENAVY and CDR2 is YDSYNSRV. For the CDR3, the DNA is TGTGCCACCTGGGATAGAACGTTGGGCAAAAAAATCAAGGTATTT. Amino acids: CATWDRTLGKKIKVF.

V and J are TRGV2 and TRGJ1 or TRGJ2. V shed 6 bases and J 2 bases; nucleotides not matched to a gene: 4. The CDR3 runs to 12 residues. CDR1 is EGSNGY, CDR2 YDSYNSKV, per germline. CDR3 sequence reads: CATWCHYYKKLF. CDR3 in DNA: TGTGCCACCTGGTGCCATTATTATAAGAAACTCTTT.

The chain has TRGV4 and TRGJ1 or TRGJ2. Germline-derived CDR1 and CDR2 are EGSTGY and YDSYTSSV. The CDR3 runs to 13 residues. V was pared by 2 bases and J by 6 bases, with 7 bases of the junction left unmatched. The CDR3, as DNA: TGTGCCACCTGGGATGTGGGGGCTTATAAGAAACTCTTT. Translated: CATWDVGAYKKLF.